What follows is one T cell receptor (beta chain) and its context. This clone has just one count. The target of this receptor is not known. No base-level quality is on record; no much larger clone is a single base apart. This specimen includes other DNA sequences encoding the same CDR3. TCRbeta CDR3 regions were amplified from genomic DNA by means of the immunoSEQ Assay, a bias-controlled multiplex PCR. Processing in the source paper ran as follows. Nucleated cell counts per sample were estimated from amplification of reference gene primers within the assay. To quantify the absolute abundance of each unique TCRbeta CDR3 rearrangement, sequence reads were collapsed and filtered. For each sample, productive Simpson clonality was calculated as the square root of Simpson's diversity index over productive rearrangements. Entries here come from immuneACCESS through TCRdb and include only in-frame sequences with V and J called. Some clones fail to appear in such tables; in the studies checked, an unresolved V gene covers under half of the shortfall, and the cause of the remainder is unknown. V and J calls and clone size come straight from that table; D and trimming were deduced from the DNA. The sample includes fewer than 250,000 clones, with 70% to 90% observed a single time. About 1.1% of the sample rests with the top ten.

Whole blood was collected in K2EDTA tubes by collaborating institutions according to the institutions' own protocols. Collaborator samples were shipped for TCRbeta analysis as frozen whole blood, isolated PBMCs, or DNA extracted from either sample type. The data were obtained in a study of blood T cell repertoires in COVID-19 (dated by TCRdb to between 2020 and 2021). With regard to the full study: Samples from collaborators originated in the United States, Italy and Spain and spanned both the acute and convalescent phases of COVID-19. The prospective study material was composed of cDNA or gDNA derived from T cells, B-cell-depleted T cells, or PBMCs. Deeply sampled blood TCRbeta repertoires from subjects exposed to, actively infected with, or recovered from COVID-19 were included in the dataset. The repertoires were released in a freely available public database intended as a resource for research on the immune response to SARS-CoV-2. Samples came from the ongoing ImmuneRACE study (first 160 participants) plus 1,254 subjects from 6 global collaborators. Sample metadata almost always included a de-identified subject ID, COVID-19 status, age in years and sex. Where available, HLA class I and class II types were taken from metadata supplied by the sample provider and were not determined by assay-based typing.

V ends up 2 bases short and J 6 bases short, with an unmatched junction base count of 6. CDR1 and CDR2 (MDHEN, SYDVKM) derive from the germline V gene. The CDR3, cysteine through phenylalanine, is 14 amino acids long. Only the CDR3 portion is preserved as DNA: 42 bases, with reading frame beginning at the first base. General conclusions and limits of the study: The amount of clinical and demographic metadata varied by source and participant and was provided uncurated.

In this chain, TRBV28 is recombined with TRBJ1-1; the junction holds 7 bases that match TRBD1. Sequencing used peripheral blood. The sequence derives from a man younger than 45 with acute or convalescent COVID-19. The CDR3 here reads CASSLTGDRAEAFF. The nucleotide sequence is TGTGCCAGCAGTTTAACCGGGGACAGAGCTGAAGCTTTCTTT.